The 6 T cell receptor beta chains below all came from one sample that was sequenced in a study of cytomegalovirus exposure and HLA in healthy donors. The PCR made use of 60 Vbeta and 13 Jbeta primers. This table comes from immunoSEQ multiplex PCR, and its TCRdb copy is limited to in-frame clones, with some not included. The repertoire holds fewer than 300,000 clones, with 75% to 90% as singletons. The sequenced sample consisted of PBMCs. All receptors derive from a man aged 35 to 55 in good health and CMV-seropositive.

The chain links TRBV6-5 to TRBJ2-2; tentative D call: TRBD2 (5 bases). Trimming removed 6 bases from V and 4 bases from J, with 9 bases in between. This CDR3 region has 13 residues. In germline, CDR1 is MNHEY, CDR2 SVGAGI. The CDR3 nucleotides are TGTGCCAGCAGCCCACTAGGCACCGGGGAGCTGTTTTTT. Translating it yields CASSPLGTGELFF.

The genes are TRBV5-1 and TRBJ2-3; D is uncertain. V was cut by 4 bases and J by 10 bases, with 16 bases left in between. This CDR3 spans 13 amino acids. CDR1 and CDR2 from the germline V gene are SGHRS and YFSETQ. The CDR3 DNA reads TGCGCCAGCAGCAGCTTGGATCTGACTGCGCAGTATTTT. It encodes CASSSLDLTAQYF.

CDR3 DNA sequence: TGTGCCAGCAGCACCGGACAGGGCCTATCGGCTGAAGCTTTCTTT. Protein sequence: CASSTGQGLSAEAFF. The V gene is TRBV11-2, the J gene TRBJ1-1; the match to TRBD1 covers 8 bases. From germline, CDR1 is SGHAT and CDR2 FQNNGV. The CDR3 is made up of 15 amino acids. After removal of 5 bases from V and 6 bases from J, the junction contained 11 bases not matched to a gene.

The chain joins TRBV11-2 to TRBJ1-5, with 8 bases matching TRBD1. The CDR3 totals 15 residues. Germline values: CDR1 SGHAT, CDR2 FQNNGV. With V trimmed by 2 bases and J by 3 bases, 3 bases remained unmatched. CDR3 DNA sequence: TGTGCCAGCAGCTTAAGGACAGGGAACAATCAGCCCCAGCATTTT. This sequence encodes CASSLRTGNNQPQHF.

In its sample, this clone was seen once. The chain has TRBV7-9 and TRBJ2-1, with 9 bases matching TRBD2. The CDR3 length is 16 residues. J was trimmed by 8 bases and V by 1 base; bases with no gene match: 9. Germline CDR1 and CDR2: SEHNR and FQNEAQ (reference sequence). The CDR3 DNA follows: TGTGCCAGCAGCTTAGGGGCTAGCGGGATAGGGGATGAGCAGTTCTTC. As protein: CASSLGASGIGDEQFF.

The gene calls are TRBV5-4 and TRBJ2-5; D gene uncertain. V was pared by 1 base and J by 1 base, with 8 bases between. The germline gives CDR1 SGHNT, CDR2 YYREEE (reference sequence). The CDR3 sequence is 14 residues long. The CDR3 spells CASSLWAGQETQYF. The CDR3 DNA follows: TGTGCCAGCAGCTTGTGGGCAGGCCAAGAGACCCAGTACTTC.